The 31 T cell receptor beta chains presented below share a single source sample, sequenced in a study of blood T cells in healthy people across ages. For the second PCR, which ran for about 7 to 11 cycles, a sample-barcoded 5' primer and a J-beta primer mix were used. TCRdb fed the 5' RACE reads into MiXCR, producing one record per CDR3 protein. The sample includes roughly 640,000 distinct CDR3 sequences, roughly 30% seen only once; the top ten take about 15%. Input material: blood. Receptors originate from an elderly woman in good health.

V is TRBV27 and J is TRBJ1-2; TRBD1 aligns across 9 bases. Unmatched junction bases numbered 11, after V lost 5 bases and J lost 4 bases. CDR1 and CDR2 from the germline V gene are MNHEY and SMNVEV (reference sequence). The CDR3 is 16 residues long. The CDR3 reads CASSTSSGQGFYGYTF. The CDR3 nucleotides read TGTGCCAGCAGTACTAGTTCGGGACAGGGTTTCTATGGCTACACCTTC.

This clonotype was counted at least ten times. The CDR3 here is CSAPEAGLNEQFF. CDR3 nucleotides: TGCAGTGCGCCGGAGGCGGGACTCAATGAGCAGTTCTTC. The chain joins TRBV20-1 to TRBJ2-1; D possibly corresponds to TRBD2 (6 bases). The CDR3 extends over 13 amino acids. Trimming took 6 bases from V and 6 from J, leaving 15 bases between them. From germline, CDR1 is DFQATT and CDR2 SNEGSKA (reference sequence).

The chain joins TRBV5-1 to TRBJ1-4; D might be TRBD1 (6 bases). Germline V gene data show CDR1 as SGHRS and CDR2 as YFSETQ. The CDR3 is 16 residues long. The V and J ends lost 3 bases and 7 bases respectively, with 19 bases between them. Here the CDR3 reads CASSSTGTVGVEKLFF. In DNA, the CDR3 is TGCGCCAGCAGCTCAACAGGGACCGTCGGGGTTGAAAAACTGTTTTTT.

This clonotype came up a few times. V usage is TRBV9 and J usage is TRBJ1-2, with D perhaps matching TRBD1 (5 bases). Per the germline V gene, CDR1 is SGDLS and CDR2 is YYNGEE. Trimming left V 4 bases short and J 8 bases short, with 21 bases between. The CDR3 consists of 15 residues. CDR3 loop: CASSPGGASSWGYTF. DNA of the CDR3: TGTGCCAGCAGCCCGGGAGGGGCTTCCTCGTGGGGCTACACCTTC.

This clonotype was found many times. The chain recombines TRBV3-1 with TRBJ2-3; 7 bases are a match to TRBD2. Losses at the gene ends were 0 bases for V and 2 bases for J; bases not matched to a gene: 8. Germline-derived CDR1 and CDR2 are LGHDT and YNNKEL (reference sequence). The CDR3 covers 17 residues. CDR3 protein: CASSQEWSGENTDTQYF. The CDR3 region has the DNA TGTGCCAGCAGCCAAGAATGGAGCGGGGAGAACACAGATACGCAGTATTTT.

This clonotype was recorded a few times. A read error may explain this, as a much larger clone is one base away. The genes are TRBV27 and TRBJ1-2; the match to TRBD1 covers 8 bases. The germline gives CDR1 MNHEY, CDR2 SMNVEV (reference sequence). Trimming at V came to 6 bases and at J to 4 bases, leaving 7 bases not matched to a gene. This CDR3 contains 14 residues. CDR3 bases: TGTGCCAGCAGATCGACAGGGGTGGGCTATGGCTACACCTTC. Its translation is CASRSTGVGYGYTF.

CDR3 nucleotide sequence: TGTGCCAGCAGCCAAGATGGTCGGCAGGGCGGAATCACCTTC. Translation: CASSQDGRQGGITF. The chain recombines TRBV3-1 with TRBJ1-2; a possible D gene is TRBD1 (5 bases). The CDR3 is 14 residues long. V lost 0 bases and J 13 bases, leaving 18 bases between the germline ends. Germline lookup yields CDR1 LGHDT and CDR2 YNNKEL (reference sequence).

This clonotype was observed many times. The CDR3 sequence is CASSLAPGRTYNEQFF. The CDR3 DNA is TGCGCCAGCAGCTTAGCCCCGGGCCGTACCTACAATGAGCAGTTCTTC. The chain couples TRBV4-1 to TRBJ2-1; no reliable D call. Trimming took off 5 bases at V and 2 bases at J, with 16 bases between the two ends. Germline lookup yields CDR1 MGHRA and CDR2 YSYEKL. The CDR3 covers 16 residues.

The chain couples TRBV20-1 to TRBJ2-1; the match to TRBD2 covers 7 bases. The CDR3 spans 17 residues. J lost 1 base, V lost 0 bases, and 9 bases had no gene match. CDR1 is DFQATT, CDR2 SNEGSKA, per germline (reference sequence). CDR3 sequence reads: CSARDLGGKVSYNEQFF. CDR3 coding DNA: TGCAGTGCTAGAGATCTGGGGGGGAAAGTTTCCTACAATGAGCAGTTCTTC.

This clonotype was observed many times. The CDR3 protein is CSAPDRVNTEAFF. The CDR3 DNA follows: TGCAGTGCTCCCGACAGGGTGAACACTGAAGCTTTCTTT. The J gene is TRBJ1-1, the V gene TRBV20-1, with 7 bases that match TRBD1. Germline CDR1 and CDR2: DFQATT and SNEGSKA (reference sequence). The CDR3 length is 13 residues. The V and J ends lost 5 bases and 0 bases, in that order; junction bases with no gene match: 3.

A few counts support this clonotype. A clone one base away is much larger, so this may be a read error. J is TRBJ2-5 and V is TRBV29-1; a weak D match, TRBD1 (6 bases). Germline lookup yields CDR1 SQVTM and CDR2 ANQGSEA. CDR3 size: 14 residues. Between the trimmed V and J ends, which lost 5 bases and 11 bases, there was a span of 24 bases. The CDR3 DNA reads TGCAGCGTTCGAGCAGGGGTAGTCAACAATGAGCAGTACTTC. Translated, it gives CSVRAGVVNNEQYF.

This clonotype was counted many times. The gene calls are TRBV27 and TRBJ2-1, with 7 positions matching TRBD1. This CDR3 has 16 amino acids. V lost 3 bases and J lost 2; bases outside the gene matches: 7. The germline V gene encodes CDR1 MNHEY and CDR2 SMNVEV (reference sequence). The CDR3 DNA reads as TGTGCCAGCAGTTTTTATAGGGACAGTCCCTACAATGAGCAGTTCTTC. Its protein is CASSFYRDSPYNEQFF.

In its sample, this clonotype was seen a few times. A much more abundant neighbour one base away suggests this may be a read error. This chain uses TRBV7-2 with TRBJ1-6; no clear D. The CDR3 spans 13 residues. Germline assignment: CDR1 SGHTA and CDR2 FQGNSA. As DNA, the CDR3 is TGTGCCAGCAGCGAGGTGGCTTCAGCACCCCGCCACTTT. Translation gives CASSEVASAPRHF.

In this sample, this clonotype turned up many times. V gene TRBV6-5 combines with J gene TRBJ2-3, with 7 bases aligning to TRBD1. Germline CDR1 MNHEY, CDR2 SVGAGI. Trimming took 4 bases from V and 4 from J; bases not matched to a gene: 5. There are 14 residues in the CDR3. Here the CDR3 DNA reads TGTGCCAGCAGTTCGACAGGGTCAGCAGATACGCAGTATTTT. Encoded protein: CASSSTGSADTQYF.

The chain carries TRBV18 and TRBJ1-1; D ambiguous. Trimming left V 3 bases short and J 1 base short, with 15 bases between. The germline CDR1 and CDR2 sequences are KGHSH and LQKENI. This CDR3 region has 16 residues. The CDR3 coding sequence is TGTGCCAGCTCACCCGAGTTGGACGGGAAGAACACTGAAGCTTTCTTT. Its translation is CASSPELDGKNTEAFF.

In its sample, this clonotype was seen a few times. The V and J genes are TRBV7-2 and TRBJ1-4; the D gene is possibly TRBD1 (5 bases). CDR1 is SGHTA and CDR2 is FQGNSA in the germline V gene. The CDR3 sequence is 16 residues long. Deletions cut 1 base from V and 5 bases from J, with 14 bases between. The CDR3 nucleotides read TGTGCCAGCAGCTTAGAACCAGGGAGGATGAATGAAAAACTGTTTTTT. This gives the protein CASSLEPGRMNEKLFF.

The chain is built from TRBV20-1 and TRBJ1-1; D gene ambiguous. The CDR3 spans 14 residues. Germline CDR1 DFQATT, CDR2 SNEGSKA (reference sequence). With 0 bases removed from V and 1 base from J, the gap between germline ends came to 9 bases. CDR3 in amino acids: CSARDRTANTEAFF. CDR3 sequence (DNA): TGCAGTGCTAGAGATCGAACAGCGAACACTGAAGCTTTCTTT.

This clonotype was observed a few times. A single base separates this from a much larger clone, so it may be a read error. This rearrangement joins TRBV3-1 to TRBJ2-5; TRBD2 matches 12 bases. The CDR3 has 16 amino acids. Trimming cost V 1 base and J 11 bases; bases outside gene matches: 11. Germline CDR1 LGHDT, CDR2 YNNKEL (reference sequence). In DNA, the CDR3 is TGTGCCAGCAGCCAAGTCGGACTAGCGGGGAGGGATGAGCAGTACTTC. This sequence encodes CASSQVGLAGRDEQYF.

As to this clonotype: A much larger clone differs from this one at a single base, so this may be a read error. The chain combines TRBV7-2 with TRBJ2-1; 8 bases are a match to TRBD2. CDR1 is SGHTA, CDR2 FQGNSA, per germline. The CDR3 contains 17 residues. Germline trimming cut 1 base from V and 13 bases from J; bases unmatched to any gene: 18. The CDR3 DNA is TGTGCCAGCAGCTTAGTGGGACTAGGTTCAAATAAAGAGACCCAGTTCTTC. Residues: CASSLVGLGSNKETQFF.

There are many counts of this clonotype. Possible read error: a much larger clone is one base away. This chain connects TRBV6-5 to TRBJ1-2; possibly TRBD1 for D (5 bases). Germline CDR1 MNHEY, CDR2 SVGAGI. This CDR3 is 13 amino acids long. Deletions cut 4 bases from V and 4 bases from J, with 10 bases between. The CDR3 is CASSSGTLYGYTF. The CDR3 nucleotides read TGTGCCAGCAGTTCCGGGACCCTCTATGGCTACACCTTC.

Notes on this clonotype: A junction end diverges from the germline sequence, so it may reflect a read error. J is TRBJ2-3 and V is TRBV12-3 or TRBV12-4; unclear D gene. This CDR3 has 12 amino acids. This CDR3 is CASSFLLDTRYF. CDR3 DNA sequence: TGTGCCAGCAGTTTCTTGTTAGATACGCGGTATTTT.

This clonotype was observed many times. A read error is possible here, since a much larger clone lies one base away. The chain combines TRBV12-3 or TRBV12-4 with TRBJ2-7; tentatively, D is TRBD1 (6 bases). The CDR3 has 15 residues. Trimming took off 5 bases at V and 6 bases at J, with 20 bases between the two ends. CDR3 loop: CASSKAGTPRAEQYF. CDR3 bases: TGTGCCAGCAGTAAAGCCGGGACACCCCGCGCCGAGCAGTACTTC.

This clonotype was observed many times. The chain is built from TRBV29-1 and TRBJ2-7; D possibly corresponds to TRBD1 (6 bases). The V gene lost 4 bases and the J gene lost 3 bases, with 10 bases spanning the gap. CDR3 length: 12 residues. Germline values: CDR1 SQVTM, CDR2 ANQGSEA. CDR3 DNA: TGCAGCGTTGTTGGGGGCCACTACGAGCAGTACTTC. Its protein is CSVVGGHYEQYF.

This clonotype was seen many times. The V gene is TRBV20-1, the J gene TRBJ2-5; TRBD1 aligns across 9 bases. J lost 6 bases, V lost 2 bases, and 7 bases had no gene match. This CDR3 region has 14 residues. In germline, CDR1 is DFQATT, CDR2 SNEGSKA (reference sequence). CDR3 sequence reads: CSARITGGKKTQYF. As DNA, the CDR3 is TGCAGTGCTAGAATAACAGGGGGCAAGAAGACCCAGTACTTC.

This clonotype was observed a handful of times. A single base separates this from a much larger clone, so it may be a read error. The chain uses TRBV28 and TRBJ2-1; 9 bases are shared with TRBD1. The CDR3 contains 17 residues. The germline CDR1 and CDR2 sequences are MDHEN and SYDVKM. The CDR3 sequence: CVSSLYSLGQGFNEQFF. Written as DNA, the CDR3 is TGTGTCAGCAGTTTATACTCCCTGGGACAGGGTTTCAATGAGCAGTTCTTC.

This chain's CDR3 is CASSQDPRRGQRMNTEAFF. The CDR3 bases are TGTGCCAGCAGCCAAGATCCAAGGCGCGGTCAAAGAATGAACACTGAAGCTTTCTTT. The rearrangement uses TRBV3-1 and TRBJ1-1, with D hard to call. This CDR3 is 19 amino acids long. Germline loops: CDR1 LGHDT, CDR2 YNNKEL (reference sequence). The V and J ends lost 0 bases and 0 bases respectively, with 20 bases between them.

The table lists this clonotype with a few counts. J is TRBJ1-6 and V is TRBV7-2, with D perhaps TRBD1 (5 bases). The CDR3 totals 14 residues. V dropped 5 bases and J dropped 9 bases, with 14 bases sitting between them. In germline, CDR1 is SGHTA, CDR2 FQGNSA. The CDR3 nucleotides are TGTGCCAGCAGCCCGACAGACGGGGGTTCACCCCTCCACTTT. It translates to CASSPTDGGSPLHF.

The chain links TRBV24-1 to TRBJ2-3; 7 bases map to TRBD1. CDR1 and CDR2 (germline): KGHDR, SFDVKD. Trimming removed 11 bases from V and 5 bases from J; junction bases left unmatched: 15. CDR3 size: 15 residues. The CDR3 reads CASSHRDRAGDTQYF. For the CDR3, the DNA is TGTGCCAGCAGCCACCGTGACAGGGCAGGAGATACGCAGTATTTT.

Points on this clonotype: At one of its ends the junction is not consistent with the germline gene, which may arise from a read error. The chain uses TRBV7-6 and TRBJ2-3, with 10 bases aligning to TRBD1. Per the germline V gene, CDR1 is SGHVS and CDR2 is FNYEAQ. CDR3 length: 18 amino acids. The CDR3 loop is CTSSLGGGTGAFTDTQYF. The CDR3 bases are TGTACCAGCAGCTTAGGAGGCGGGACAGGGGCTTTCACAGATACGCAGTATTTT.

In this sample, this clonotype turned up many times. The rearrangement joins TRBV30 to TRBJ2-5; maybe TRBD1 (5 bases). The germline V and J ends were trimmed by 4 bases and 5 bases, with 11 bases remaining between them. There are 12 residues in the CDR3. CDR1 is GTSNPN and CDR2 is SVGIG in the germline V gene (reference sequence). Here the CDR3 reads CAWNPRDETQYF. The CDR3 nucleotides are TGTGCCTGGAATCCCAGGGATGAGACCCAGTACTTC. The full variable domain, its missing parts supplied by reference TRBV30 and TRBJ2-5, is SQTIHQWPATLVQPVGSPLSLECTVEGTSNPNLYWYRQAAGRGLQLLFYSVGIGQISSEVPQNLSASRPQDRQFILSSKKLLLSDSGFYLCAWNPRDETQYFGPGTRLLVL.

The chain is built from TRBV6-5 and TRBJ1-1; the D gene is possibly TRBD1 (6 bases). The V gene's germline CDR1 is MNHEY and CDR2 SVGAGI. The length of the CDR3 is 16 residues. V lost 4 bases, J lost 3 bases, and 18 bases lay in between. The CDR3 sequence: CASSWEDSTRHTEAFF. In DNA form, the CDR3 reads TGTGCCAGCAGTTGGGAGGACAGCACTAGGCACACTGAAGCTTTCTTT.